Listed here are 8 T cell receptor beta chains from one sample, sequenced in a study of shared clonotypes between healthy human individuals. Profiled with immunoSEQ multiplex PCR; TCRdb holds only in-frame clones, not every one. This table holds 2 million or so clones, roughly 94% found once. Sequenced: naive CD4+ T cells sorted from blood. Subset meaning: CD45RA+ positively selected. The receptors originated from a man aged 18-30 years in good health.

The rearrangement uses TRBV2 and TRBJ2-7; D remains ambiguous. The CDR3 length is 13 residues. The germline CDR1 and CDR2 sequences are SNHLY and FYNNEI. Trimming shortened V by 2 bases and J by 0 bases, and 5 bases separated the two germline ends. The CDR3 sequence: CASSEMGSYEQYF. The CDR3 coding sequence is TGTGCCAGCAGTGAAATGGGCTCCTACGAGCAGTACTTC.

The CDR3 DNA reads TGTGCCAGCAGTCAACAGGGGGGAAACACTGAAGCTTTCTTT. Its protein product is CASSQQGGNTEAFF. The chain uses TRBV2 and TRBJ1-1; the match to TRBD1 covers 8 bases. This CDR3 has 14 residues. In germline, CDR1 is SNHLY, CDR2 FYNNEI. Trimming took 5 bases from V and 2 from J; bases not matched to a gene: 4.

The chain employs TRBV10-3 and TRBJ2-7; either TRBD1 or TRBD2 may fit D (5 bases each). The CDR3 sequence is 13 residues long. V lost 6 bases and J 3 bases, leaving 12 bases between the germline ends. Germline V CDR1 and CDR2: ENHRY, SYGVKD. CDR3 nucleotide sequence: TGTGCCATCAGCATGAGTGGGGGCTACGAGCAGTACTTC. As protein: CAISMSGGYEQYF.

This chain links TRBV27 with TRBJ2-6; 7 nucleotides line up with TRBD1. V lost 2 bases, J lost 0 bases, and 7 bases stayed unmatched. There are 18 residues in the CDR3. Per germline, CDR1 MNHEY and CDR2 SMNVEV (reference sequence). The CDR3 region has the DNA TGTGCCAGCAGTTTAAAGGGACAGCTATTCTCTGGGGCCAACGTCCTGACTTTC. It translates to CASSLKGQLFSGANVLTF.

The table lists this clone with a count of one. The V gene is TRBV7-9, the J gene TRBJ2-3, with 14 bases lining up with TRBD2. The CDR3 length is 17 residues. V lost 4 bases to trimming and J lost 3 bases; unmatched junction nucleotides: 6. The germline V gene has CDR1 SEHNR and CDR2 FQNEAQ (reference sequence). CDR3 amino acids: CASSSGLAGGRTDTQYF. The DNA of the CDR3 is TGTGCCAGCAGCTCAGGACTAGCGGGAGGAAGGACAGATACGCAGTATTTT.

The rearrangement joins TRBV28 to TRBJ1-4, with 8 bases matching TRBD1. The CDR3 spans 17 residues. The germline V gene has CDR1 MDHEN and CDR2 SYDVKM. After removal of 5 bases from V and 3 bases from J, the junction contained 11 bases not matched to a gene. The CDR3 nucleotides read TGTGCCAGCAGTGCTTACCCCCAGGGGGCAGCTAATGAAAAACTGTTTTTT. It yields the protein CASSAYPQGAANEKLFF.

The V and J genes are TRBV2 and TRBJ1-4; the D gene is possibly TRBD1 (6 bases). The V gene lost 6 bases and the J gene lost 7 bases, with 12 bases spanning the gap. Germline-derived CDR1 and CDR2 are SNHLY and FYNNEI. The CDR3 has 13 residues. CDR3 sequence reads: CASSREGGEKLFF. The CDR3 DNA is TGTGCCAGCAGCAGGGAGGGGGGTGAAAAACTGTTTTTT.

This chain connects TRBV7-2 to TRBJ2-3, with TRBD2 matching over 13 bases. J lost 6 bases, V lost 5 bases, and 8 bases had no gene match. The CDR3 covers 16 residues. Per germline, CDR1 SGHTA and CDR2 FQGNSA. CDR3 in amino acids: CASSDTSGRAGDTQYF. DNA of the CDR3: TGTGCCAGCAGCGACACTAGCGGGAGGGCCGGTGATACGCAGTATTTT.